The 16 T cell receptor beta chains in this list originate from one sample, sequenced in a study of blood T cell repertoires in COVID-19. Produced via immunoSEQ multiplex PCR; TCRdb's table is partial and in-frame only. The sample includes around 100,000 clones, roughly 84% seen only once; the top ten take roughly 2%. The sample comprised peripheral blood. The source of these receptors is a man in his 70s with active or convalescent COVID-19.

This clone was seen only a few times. The CDR3 DNA follows: TGTGCCAGCAGCTTCCAGGGGGCCCAGCCCCAGCATTTT. Residues: CASSFQGAQPQHF. The chain has TRBV5-4 and TRBJ1-5; 8 bases map to TRBD1. Per the germline V gene, CDR1 is SGHNT and CDR2 is YYREEE (reference sequence). This CDR3 is built from 13 residues. Trimming removed 2 bases from V and 7 bases from J; junction bases left unmatched: 2.

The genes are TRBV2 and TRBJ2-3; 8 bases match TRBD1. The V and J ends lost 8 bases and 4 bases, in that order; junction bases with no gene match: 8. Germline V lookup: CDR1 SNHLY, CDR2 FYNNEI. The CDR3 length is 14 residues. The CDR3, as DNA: TGTGCCAGCGCCCGGACAGGGTTGGCAGATACGCAGTATTTT. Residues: CASARTGLADTQYF.

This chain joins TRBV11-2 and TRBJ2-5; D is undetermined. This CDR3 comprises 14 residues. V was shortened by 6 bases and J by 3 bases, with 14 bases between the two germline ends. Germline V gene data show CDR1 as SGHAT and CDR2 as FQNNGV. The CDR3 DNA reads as TGTGCCAGCAGTCTTAGACGAGGCGAAGAGACCCAGTACTTC. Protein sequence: CASSLRRGEETQYF.

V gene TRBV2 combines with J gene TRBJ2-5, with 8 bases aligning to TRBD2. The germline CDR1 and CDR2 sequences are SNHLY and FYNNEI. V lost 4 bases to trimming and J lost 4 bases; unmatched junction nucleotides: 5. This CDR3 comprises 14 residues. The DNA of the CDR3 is TGTGCCAGCAGTGCCTGGGCGGGGGGAGAGACCCAGTACTTC. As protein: CASSAWAGGETQYF.

DNA for the CDR3: TGTGCCAGCAGTTACAGGGGCGGGGCGAACACCGGGGAGCTGTTTTTT. Its protein is CASSYRGGANTGELFF. The rearrangement uses TRBV6-5 and TRBJ2-2, with a weak D call TRBD2 (6 bases). This CDR3 contains 16 residues. V shed 2 bases and J shed 0 bases, with 10 bases lying between them. The germline CDR1 and CDR2 sequences are MNHEY and SVGAGI.

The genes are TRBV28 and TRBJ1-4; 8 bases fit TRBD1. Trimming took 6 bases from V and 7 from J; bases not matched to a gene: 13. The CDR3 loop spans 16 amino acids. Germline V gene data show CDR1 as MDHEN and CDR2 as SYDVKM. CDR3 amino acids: CASSSSGQGWGEKLFF. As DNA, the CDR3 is TGTGCCAGCAGCTCATCCGGACAGGGTTGGGGTGAAAAACTGTTTTTT.

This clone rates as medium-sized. The CDR3 spells CASTSTPTYEQYF. CDR3 DNA: TGTGCCAGCACGTCGACACCTACCTACGAGCAGTACTTC. J is TRBJ2-7 and V is TRBV25-1; D is uncertain. Germline CDR1 is MGHDK and CDR2 is SYGVNS. Trimming removed 7 bases from V and 2 bases from J, with 12 bases in between. The CDR3 runs 13 residues.

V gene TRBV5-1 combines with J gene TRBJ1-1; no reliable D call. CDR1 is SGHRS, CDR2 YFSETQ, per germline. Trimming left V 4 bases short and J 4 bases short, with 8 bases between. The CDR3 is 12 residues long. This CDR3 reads CASSEPGTEAFF. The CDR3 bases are TGCGCCAGCAGCGAACCGGGCACTGAAGCTTTCTTT.

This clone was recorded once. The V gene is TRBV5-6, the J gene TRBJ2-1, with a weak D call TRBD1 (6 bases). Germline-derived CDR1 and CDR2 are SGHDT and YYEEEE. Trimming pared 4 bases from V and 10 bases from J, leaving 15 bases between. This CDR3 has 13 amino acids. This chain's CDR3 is CASSLPGAPEQFF. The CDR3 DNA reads TGTGCCAGCAGCCTACCAGGGGCCCCGGAGCAGTTCTTC.

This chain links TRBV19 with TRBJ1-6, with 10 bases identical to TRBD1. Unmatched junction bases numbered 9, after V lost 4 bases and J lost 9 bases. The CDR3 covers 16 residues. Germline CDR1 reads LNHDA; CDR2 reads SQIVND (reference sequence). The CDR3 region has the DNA TGTGCCAGTAGTAAGGGACAGGGGTTTGACGGTTCACCCCTCCACTTT. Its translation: CASSKGQGFDGSPLHF.

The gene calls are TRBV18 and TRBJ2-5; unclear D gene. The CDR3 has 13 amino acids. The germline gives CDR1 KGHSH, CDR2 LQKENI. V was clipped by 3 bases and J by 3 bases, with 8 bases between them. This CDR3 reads CASSPGIEETQYF. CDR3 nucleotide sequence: TGTGCCAGCTCACCGGGCATTGAAGAGACCCAGTACTTC.

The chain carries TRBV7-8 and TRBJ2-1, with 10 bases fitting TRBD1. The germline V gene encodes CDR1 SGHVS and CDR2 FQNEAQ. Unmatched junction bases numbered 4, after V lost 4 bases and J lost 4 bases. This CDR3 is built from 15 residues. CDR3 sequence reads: CASSSRDRGYNEQFF. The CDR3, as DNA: TGTGCCAGCAGCTCCCGGGACAGGGGTTACAATGAGCAGTTCTTC. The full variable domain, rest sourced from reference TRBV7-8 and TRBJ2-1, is GAGVSQSPRYKVAKRGQDVALRCDPISGHVSLFWYQQALGQGPEFLTYFQNEAQLDKSGLPSDRFFAERPEGSVSTLKIQRTQQEDSAVYLCASSSRDRGYNEQFFGPGTRLTVL.

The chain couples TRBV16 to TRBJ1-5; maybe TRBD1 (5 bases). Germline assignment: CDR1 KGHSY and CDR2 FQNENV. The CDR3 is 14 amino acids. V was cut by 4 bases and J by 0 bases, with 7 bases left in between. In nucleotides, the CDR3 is TGTGCCAGCAGCCGACAGAATAGCAATCAGCCCCAGCATTTT. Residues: CASSRQNSNQPQHF.

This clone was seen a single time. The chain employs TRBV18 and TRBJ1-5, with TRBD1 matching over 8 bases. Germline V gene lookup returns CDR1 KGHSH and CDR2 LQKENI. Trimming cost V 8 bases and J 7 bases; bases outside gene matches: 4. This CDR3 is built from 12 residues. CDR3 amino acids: CASQTGEQPQHF. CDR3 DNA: TGTGCCAGCCAGACAGGGGAACAGCCCCAGCATTTT.

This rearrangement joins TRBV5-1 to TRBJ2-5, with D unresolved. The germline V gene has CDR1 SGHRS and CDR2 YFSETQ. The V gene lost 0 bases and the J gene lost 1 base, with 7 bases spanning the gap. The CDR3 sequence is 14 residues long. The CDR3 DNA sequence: TGCGCCAGCAGCTTGGTGGTCGGCCAAGAGACCCAGTACTTC. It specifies CASSLVVGQETQYF.

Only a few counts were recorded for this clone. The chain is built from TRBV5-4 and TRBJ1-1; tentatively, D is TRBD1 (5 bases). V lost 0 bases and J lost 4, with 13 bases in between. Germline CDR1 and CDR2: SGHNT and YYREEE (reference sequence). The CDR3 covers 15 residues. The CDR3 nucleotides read TGTGCCAGCAGCTTGGCTGCCTCAAGGGGCACTGAAGCTTTCTTT. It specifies CASSLAASRGTEAFF. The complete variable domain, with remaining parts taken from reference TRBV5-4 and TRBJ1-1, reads ETGVTQSPTHLIKTRGQQVTLRCSSQSGHNTVSWYQQALGQGPQFIFQYYREEENGRGNFPPRFSGLQFPNYSSELNVNALELDDSALYLCASSLAASRGTEAFFGQGTRLTVV.